The 6 T cell receptor beta chains in this list originate from one sample, sequenced in a study of long-term antiretroviral therapy in people with HIV (dated by TCRdb to between 2021 and 2023). The immunoSEQ hsTCRB v3.0 assay was used at survey level resolution to sequence the TRB variable region. Entries here come from immuneACCESS through TCRdb and include only in-frame sequences with V and J called. Some clones fail to appear in such tables; in the studies checked, an unresolved V gene covers under half of the shortfall, and the cause of the remainder is unknown. The sample table contains roughly 16,000 clones; only one count was recorded for over 70% of them. Around 16% of the sample belongs to the ten largest clones. Sequenced material: unsorted PBMCs, taken approximately 2.2 years before starting antiretroviral therapy. These receptors were collected from a man in his thirties or forties with HIV.

The chain carries TRBV5-4 and TRBJ1-1; no definite D call. V gave up 0 bases and J gave up 0 bases, with 6 bases separating them. In germline, CDR1 is SGHNT, CDR2 YYREEE (reference sequence). There are 14 residues in the CDR3. This chain's CDR3 is CASSLVQLNTEAFF. CDR3 nucleotides: TGTGCCAGCAGCTTGGTACAGTTGAACACTGAAGCTTTCTTT.

The chain uses TRBV28 and TRBJ2-7; D possibly matches TRBD1 or TRBD2 (5 bases each). The germline V gene encodes CDR1 MDHEN and CDR2 SYDVKM. The CDR3 spans 12 residues. V lost 6 bases to trimming and J lost 12 bases, with 18 bases between them. The CDR3 sequence: CASSTGTLRRYF. As DNA, the CDR3 is TGTGCCAGCAGCACCGGGACCCTAAGGAGGTACTTC. Filled out from reference TRBV28 and TRBJ2-7, the complete variable domain reads DVKVTQSSRYLVKRTGEKVFLECVQDMDHENMFWYRQDPGLGLRLIYFSYDVKMKEKGDIPEGYSVSREKKERFSLILESASTNQTSMYLCASSTGTLRRYFGPGTRLTVT.

The J gene is TRBJ2-1, the V gene TRBV5-4, with D unresolved. The CDR3 extends over 13 amino acids. CDR1 is SGHNT, CDR2 YYREEE, per germline (reference sequence). Trimming removed 2 bases at V and 12 bases at J, with 15 bases between. The CDR3 bases are TGTGCCAGCAGCTTTGGCCAAGGGCTGGCGCAGTTCTTC. As protein: CASSFGQGLAQFF. The full variable domain, rest sourced from reference TRBV5-4 and TRBJ2-1, is ETGVTQSPTHLIKTRGQQVTLRCSSQSGHNTVSWYQQALGQGPQFIFQYYREEENGRGNFPPRFSGLQFPNYSSELNVNALELDDSALYLCASSFGQGLAQFFGPGTRLTVL.

The chain carries TRBV4-2 and TRBJ2-1; 9 nucleotides align to TRBD1. Germline lookup yields CDR1 LGHNA and CDR2 YNFKEQ. This CDR3 is 12 amino acids long. V dropped 5 bases and J dropped 16; count of bases not matched to a gene: 9. The CDR3 protein is CASSFPGQGQFF. Written as DNA, the CDR3 is TGTGCCAGCAGCTTCCCGGGACAGGGACAATTCTTC.

This chain uses TRBV7-9 with TRBJ1-1, with TRBD1 as a possible D gene (6 bases). Trimming took 6 bases from V and 1 from J, leaving 12 bases between them. The CDR3 has 14 residues. Germline CDR1 SEHNR, CDR2 FQNEAQ (reference sequence). CDR3 amino acids: CASSPGARNTEAFF. Written as DNA, the CDR3 is TGTGCCAGCAGTCCAGGGGCCCGGAACACTGAAGCTTTCTTT. Combining the CDR3 with reference TRBV7-9 and TRBJ1-1 gives the whole variable domain DTGVSQNPRHKITKRGQNVTFRCDPISEHNRLYWYRQTLGQGPEFLTYFQNEAQLEKSRLLSDRFSAERPKGSFSTLEIQRTEQGDSAMYLCASSPGARNTEAFFGQGTRLTVV.

This chain links TRBV7-9 with TRBJ2-1; 11 nucleotides agree with TRBD2. CDR1 and CDR2 (germline): SEHNR, FQNEAQ (reference sequence). J gave up 1 base and V 5 bases, and 7 bases lay outside the gene matches. The CDR3 contains 17 residues. The DNA of the CDR3 is TGTGCCAGCAGCCTAACTAGCGGGGGATTATCCTACAATGAGCAGTTCTTC. Amino acids: CASSLTSGGLSYNEQFF.